These 21 T cell receptor beta chains were all obtained from the same sample, sequenced in a study of blood T cells in healthy people across ages. Next came a second PCR, run for about 7 to 12 cycles, which used a sample-barcoded 5' primer along with a J-beta primer mix. TCRdb reprocessed the 5' RACE reads via MiXCR and lists one record per CDR3 protein. The sample lists around 800,000 distinct CDR3 sequences, approximately 67% occurring once. The sequenced material came from blood. All receptors derive from a man aged 25-40 years in good health.

The chain recombines TRBV7-9 with TRBJ1-4, with D hard to call. Per the germline V gene, CDR1 is SEHNR and CDR2 is FQNEAQ (reference sequence). V lost 5 bases and J lost 7, with 17 bases in between. The length of the CDR3 is 15 residues. CDR3: CASSPSKVRVEKLFF. As DNA, the CDR3 is TGTGCCAGCAGCCCTAGCAAGGTCCGCGTTGAAAAACTGTTTTTT.

J is TRBJ1-1 and V is TRBV5-5; D ambiguous. The CDR3 has 14 residues. The germline V and J ends were trimmed by 4 bases and 3 bases, with 13 bases remaining between them. Germline V gene sequence: CDR1 SGHKS, CDR2 YYEKEE (reference sequence). The DNA for the CDR3 is TGTGCCAGCAGCCTGGGAGGGAGGCACACTGAAGCTTTCTTT. Amino acids: CASSLGGRHTEAFF.

Ten or more counts support this clonotype. The chain carries TRBV29-1 and TRBJ2-3; D not resolved. Germline V lookup: CDR1 SQVTM, CDR2 ANQGSEA. V gave up 3 bases and J gave up 2 bases, with 12 bases separating them. The CDR3 is 14 amino acids. This chain's CDR3 is CSVDGSFATDTQYF. As DNA, the CDR3 is TGCAGCGTTGACGGGTCCTTTGCCACAGATACGCAGTATTTT.

V gene TRBV5-1 combines with J gene TRBJ2-5; 7 nucleotides line up with TRBD1. CDR1 SGHRS and CDR2 YFSETQ come from the germline V gene. The trim removed 4 bases at V and 11 bases at J, leaving 14 bases unmatched. The CDR3 runs to 14 residues. The CDR3 DNA is TGCGCCAGCAGCCCACGGGACAGACGGTCTTGGCAGTACTTC. Translated: CASSPRDRRSWQYF.

The chain links TRBV7-3 to TRBJ1-6, with D possibly being TRBD1 (6 bases). V lost 1 base and J lost 10, with 14 bases in between. Germline CDR1 and CDR2: SGHTA and FQGTGA. The CDR3 length is 15 residues. The CDR3 protein is CASSLRGGQESPLHF. The CDR3 DNA reads TGTGCCAGCAGCTTAAGGGGGGGCCAGGAATCACCCCTCCACTTT.

This clonotype was detected a few times. This chain connects TRBV6-2 or TRBV6-3 to TRBJ2-1; maybe TRBD2 (6 bases). The germline V gene encodes CDR1 MNHEY and CDR2 SVGEGT. The CDR3 has 16 residues. V was clipped by 5 bases and J by 4 bases, with 18 bases between them. The CDR3 DNA is TGTGCCAGCAGTCCCCCCGGGGTAGCGGTATACAATGAGCAGTTCTTC. Amino acid sequence: CASSPPGVAVYNEQFF.

The count of this clonotype is one. Its ends do not fully match the called genes, so a read error is possible. This chain uses TRBV6-2 or TRBV6-3 with TRBJ2-7; TRBD1 is a possible D gene (6 bases). Germline lookup yields CDR1 MNHEY and CDR2 SVGEGT. The CDR3 length is 15 residues. The CDR3 sequence is CACSIGTPGYYEQYF. Written as DNA, the CDR3 is TGTGCCTGCAGTATCGGGACACCCGGTTACTACGAGCAGTACTTC.

This clonotype was seen a handful of times. This chain joins TRBV5-5 and TRBJ2-7, with TRBD2 as a possible D gene (6 bases). The CDR3 is 14 residues long. Between the trimmed V and J ends, which lost 7 bases and 2 bases, there was a span of 16 bases. Per the germline V gene, CDR1 is SGHKS and CDR2 is YYEKEE (reference sequence). This chain's CDR3 is CASSRRGKTYEQYF. Here the CDR3 DNA reads TGTGCCAGCTCCCGACGGGGGAAGACCTACGAGCAGTACTTC.

The V call is TRBV6-6, the J call TRBJ2-7, with D tentatively TRBD1 (5 bases). The CDR3 extends over 17 amino acids. V was cut by 6 bases and J by 1 base, with 22 bases left in between. Germline V gene lookup returns CDR1 MNHNY and CDR2 SVGAGI (reference sequence). This CDR3 is CASSRQIPSEKSYEQYF. The CDR3 region has the DNA TGTGCCAGCAGCCGACAGATACCCTCAGAGAAGTCCTACGAGCAGTACTTC.

The J gene is TRBJ1-2, the V gene TRBV6-1; D is ambiguous. The V and J ends lost 2 bases and 4 bases respectively, with 11 bases between them. Germline V lookup: CDR1 MNHNS, CDR2 SASEGT. The CDR3 extends over 14 amino acids. CDR3 nucleotides: TGTGCCAGCAGTGAATCGGTAGGGTCCTATGGCTACACCTTC. Its protein is CASSESVGSYGYTF.

The chain links TRBV12-3 or TRBV12-4 to TRBJ2-5; the D gene could be TRBD1 or TRBD2 (5 bases each). The CDR3 consists of 14 residues. V lost 3 bases and J 5 bases, leaving 13 bases between the germline ends. CDR3 coding DNA: TGTGCCAGCAGTTTTGCTAGGGGACGGGAGACCCAGTACTTC. Amino acid sequence: CASSFARGRETQYF.

This CDR3 reads CASSTGTLERQETQYF. The CDR3 DNA is TGCGCCAGCAGCACAGGGACTCTAGAAAGACAAGAGACCCAGTACTTC. The chain combines TRBV5-1 with TRBJ2-5; TRBD1 or TRBD2 may be the D gene (6 bases each). Germline V gene sequence: CDR1 SGHRS, CDR2 YFSETQ. There are 16 residues in the CDR3. The V and J ends lost 4 bases and 2 bases respectively, with 18 bases between them.

The genes are TRBV4-3 and TRBJ2-7; D is possibly TRBD2 (7 bases). CDR3 length: 15 amino acids. V was pared by 0 bases and J by 5 bases, with 14 bases between. Germline-derived CDR1 and CDR2 are LGHNA and YSLEER. CDR3 bases: TGCGCCAGCAGCCAAGATAAGGGGGGGAGCCACGAGCAGTACTTC. This sequence encodes CASSQDKGGSHEQYF.

The J gene is TRBJ2-3, the V gene TRBV29-1, with TRBD1 identical over 7 bases. This CDR3 region has 13 residues. Per germline, CDR1 SQVTM and CDR2 ANQGSEA. Trimming cost V 3 bases and J 6 bases; bases outside gene matches: 6. In nucleotides, the CDR3 is TGCAGCGTTGATAAGGGGGCAGCGGATACGCAGTATTTT. Translated: CSVDKGAADTQYF.

V is TRBV28 and J is TRBJ2-4, with D tentatively TRBD1 or TRBD2 (6 bases each). TRBJ2-7 explains the end of the DNA better; the J call may be wrong. The CDR3 contains 15 residues. Germline lookup yields CDR1 MDHEN and CDR2 SYDVKM. The CDR3 region has the DNA TGTGCCAGCAGTGCGGGACACCTCGGGCGCTACGAGCAGTACTTC. This gives the protein CASSAGHLGRYEQYF.

The chain couples TRBV5-5 to TRBJ2-1; TRBD2 matches at 7 bases. CDR1 and CDR2 (germline): SGHKS, YYEKEE (reference sequence). Trimming cost V 0 bases and J 9 bases; bases outside gene matches: 6. The CDR3 spans 14 residues. This CDR3 reads CASSLGGGGSEQFF. The CDR3 nucleotides are TGTGCCAGCAGCTTGGGGGGGGGTGGGAGTGAGCAGTTCTTC.

The rearrangement uses TRBV28 and TRBJ2-5, with no clear D. The DNA end is more similar to TRBJ2-7, so the J call may be wrong. The CDR3 totals 15 residues. Germline V gene sequence: CDR1 MDHEN, CDR2 SYDVKM. CDR3 loop: CASSFHGSDGLEQYF. Here the CDR3 DNA reads TGTGCCAGCAGTTTTCACGGGTCAGATGGTCTCGAGCAGTACTTC.

The table lists this clonotype with a few counts. The rearrangement uses TRBV6-2 or TRBV6-3 and TRBJ2-5; TRBD2 matches at 11 bases. This CDR3 comprises 16 residues. After removal of 5 bases from V and 2 bases from J, the junction contained 7 bases not matched to a gene. Germline values: CDR1 MNHEY, CDR2 SVGEGT. The CDR3 nucleotides read TGTGCCAGCAGTCGGATAACTAGCGGGGGACAAGAGACCCAGTACTTC. Protein sequence: CASSRITSGGQETQYF.

The V and J genes are TRBV6-5 and TRBJ2-1, with TRBD1 matching 7 bases. V gave up 6 bases and J gave up 2 bases; unmatched junction bases: 7. This CDR3 comprises 15 residues. CDR1 is MNHEY, CDR2 SVGAGI, per germline. CDR3 DNA sequence: TGTGCCAGCAGACAGGGGTGGGGGACCTACAATGAGCAGTTCTTC. Protein product: CASRQGWGTYNEQFF.

This clonotype was seen repeatedly, ten times or more. V is TRBV7-9 and J is TRBJ1-4; possibly TRBD1 for D (5 bases). In germline, CDR1 is SEHNR, CDR2 FQNEAQ (reference sequence). The V end lost 5 bases, the J end lost 11 bases, and 12 bases lay between the germline ends. The CDR3 contains 12 residues. CDR3 in amino acids: CASSTGTGKLFF. In DNA form, the CDR3 reads TGTGCCAGCAGCACCGGGACGGGGAAACTGTTTTTT.

The chain is built from TRBV6-1 and TRBJ1-6; D gene uncertain. CDR1 is MNHNS, CDR2 SASEGT, per germline. CDR3 size: 13 residues. V dropped 3 bases and J dropped 3 bases, with 3 bases sitting between them. This CDR3 reads CASSDSYNSPLHF. The CDR3, as DNA: TGTGCCAGCAGTGACAGCTATAATTCACCCCTCCACTTT.